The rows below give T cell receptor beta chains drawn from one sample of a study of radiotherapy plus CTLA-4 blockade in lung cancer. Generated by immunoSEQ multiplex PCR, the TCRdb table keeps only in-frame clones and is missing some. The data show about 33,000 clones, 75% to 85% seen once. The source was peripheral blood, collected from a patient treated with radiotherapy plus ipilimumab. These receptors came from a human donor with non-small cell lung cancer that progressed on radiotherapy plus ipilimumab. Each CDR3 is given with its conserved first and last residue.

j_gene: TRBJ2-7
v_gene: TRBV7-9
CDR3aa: CASSSNGRDNYEQYF

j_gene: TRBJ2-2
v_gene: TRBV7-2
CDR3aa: CASSRTNSGELFF

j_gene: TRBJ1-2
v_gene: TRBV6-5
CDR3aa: CASTPRSGGYGYTF

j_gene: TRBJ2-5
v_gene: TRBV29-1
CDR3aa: CSVGYNQETQYF

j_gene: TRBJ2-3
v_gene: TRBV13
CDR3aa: CASSFIGDGDTQYF

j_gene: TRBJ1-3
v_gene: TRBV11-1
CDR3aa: CASSLGQISGNTIYF

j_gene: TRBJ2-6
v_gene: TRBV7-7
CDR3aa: CASSPHGVPQSRANVLTF

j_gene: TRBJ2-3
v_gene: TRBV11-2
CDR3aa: CASSSWGADTQYF

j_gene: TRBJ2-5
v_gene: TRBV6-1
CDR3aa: CATSGTGQETQYF

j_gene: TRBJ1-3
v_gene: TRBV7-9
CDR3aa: CASSLGQANTIYF

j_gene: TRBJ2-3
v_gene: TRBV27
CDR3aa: CASSLRGRNTDTQYF

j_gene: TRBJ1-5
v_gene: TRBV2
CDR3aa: CASSVLQTDSQPQHF

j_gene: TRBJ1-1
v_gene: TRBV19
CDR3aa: CASWVQGFTEAFF

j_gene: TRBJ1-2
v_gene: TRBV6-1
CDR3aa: CASSTNQVYGYTF

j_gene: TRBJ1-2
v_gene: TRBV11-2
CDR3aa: CASSAGAGYGYTF

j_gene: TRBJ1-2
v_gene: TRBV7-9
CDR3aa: CASSPGQGAGGYTF

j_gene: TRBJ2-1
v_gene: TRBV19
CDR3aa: CASTPVGSSYNEQFF